This TCR beta chain was sequenced for a study of blood T cell repertoires in COVID-19 (dated by TCRdb to the early 2020s). Study-level background: The collaborator samples originated in the United States, Italy and Spain and spanned the acute and convalescent phases of COVID-19. The repertoires were made available in a free public database intended to serve as a resource for research on the immune response to SARS-CoV-2. HLA class I and class II types, where available, came from metadata supplied by the sample provider rather than from assay-based typing. Deeply sampled blood TCRbeta repertoires from subjects exposed to, actively infected with, or recovered from COVID-19 were included in the dataset. The material from the prospective study consisted of cDNA or gDNA derived from T cells, B-cell-depleted T cells, or PBMCs. The sample metadata nearly always contained a de-identified subject ID, COVID-19 status, age in years and sex. The samples were drawn from two sources: the first 160 participants of the ongoing ImmuneRACE study, and 1,000 to 1,500 subjects contributed by 6 global collaborators. What the study reported, not specific to this receptor: Clinical and demographic metadata were provided uncurated, with the amount varying by source and participant.

TCRbeta CDR3 regions were amplified from genomic DNA using the immunoSEQ Assay, a bias-controlled multiplex PCR. The paper's data handling went like this. Nucleated cell counts per sample were estimated from amplification of reference gene primers within the assay. To quantify the absolute abundance of each unique TCRbeta CDR3 rearrangement, sequence reads were collapsed and filtered. Productive Simpson clonality was computed per sample as the square root of Simpson's diversity index over productive rearrangements. The table comes from immuneACCESS by way of TCRdb, which keeps in-frame sequences with V and J called. Part of the clones is missing from these tables; in studies checked, under half for an unresolved V gene and the rest for unknown reasons. V and J calls and clone size are given by that table; D and trimming were obtained from the DNA. The sample has 140,000 or so clones on record, 60% to 80% of them singletons. Jointly, the top ten make up 8.6% of the sample.

Of note for this clone: The specificity of this receptor is unknown. Base quality data are lacking; no much larger clone is found one base away.

Its CDR3 holds 15 amino acids, cysteine through phenylalanine. Left in the record is the CDR3 DNA by itself, 45 bases read in frame from the first base. In the germline V gene, CDR1 corresponds to MNHEY and CDR2 to SVGEGT. The junction shows trimming of 0 bases on V and 4 bases on J, plus 9 bases between the germline ends. Whole blood was collected in K2EDTA tubes by collaborating institutions according to the institutions' own protocols. For TCRbeta analysis, collaborators shipped samples in one of three forms: frozen whole blood, isolated PBMCs, or DNA extracted from either of those sample types. Input material: peripheral blood. Recombination connected TRBV6-2 or TRBV6-3 to TRBJ2-2; no D segment can be confidently identified. This receptor was obtained from a man aged 50-59 years with active or convalescent COVID-19. The CDR3 loop reads CASSYSMAFTGELFF. The DNA sequence is as follows: TGTGCCAGCAGTTACTCGATGGCATTCACCGGGGAGCTGTTTTTT.